The 16 T cell receptor beta chains in this list originate from one sample, sequenced in a study of Graves' ophthalmopathy and Graves' hyperthyroidism. RNA transcripts served as template for amplifying TCR beta CDR3 sequences. Investigators did first-round RT-PCR with HTBI primers, then second-round multiplex PCR. TCRdb reprocessed the multiplex PCR reads via MiXCR and lists one record per CDR3 protein. This table has about 370,000 distinct CDR3 sequences, about 18% appearing once. The material sequenced was peripheral blood. Receptors originate from an adult woman with stable Graves' hyperthyroidism.

This clonotype has a count of ten or more. The chain is built from TRBV25-1 and TRBJ2-5; 9 nucleotides line up with TRBD1. The CDR3 runs to 17 residues. V lost 3 bases, J lost 2 bases, and 10 bases stayed unmatched. Germline lookup yields CDR1 MGHDK and CDR2 SYGVNS. Here the CDR3 DNA reads TGTGCCAGCAGTGACCGGGGACAGGGCAACATACAAGAGACCCAGTACTTC. This codes for CASSDRGQGNIQETQYF.

This chain connects TRBV11-2 to TRBJ2-2, with D perhaps TRBD1 (6 bases). The germline CDR1 and CDR2 sequences are SGHAT and FQNNGV. The CDR3 runs 16 residues. With 1 base removed from V and 1 base from J, the gap between germline ends came to 10 bases. The CDR3 region is CASSLVGGENTGELFF. As DNA, the CDR3 is TGTGCCAGCAGCTTAGTTGGGGGCGAGAACACCGGGGAGCTGTTTTTT.

This clonotype was counted ten times or more. V gene TRBV9 combines with J gene TRBJ1-1; a possible D gene is TRBD1 (6 bases). Germline CDR1 SGDLS, CDR2 YYNGEE. V gave up 3 bases and J gave up 5 bases, with 11 bases separating them. This CDR3 comprises 13 residues. CDR3 residues: CASSAQGETEAFF. DNA of the CDR3: TGTGCCAGCAGCGCACAGGGAGAGACTGAAGCTTTCTTT.

J is TRBJ2-7 and V is TRBV6-2 or TRBV6-3, with 13 bases aligning to TRBD2. V was clipped by 6 bases and J by 6 bases; unmatched bases: 20. This CDR3 has 19 amino acids. Germline CDR1 is MNHEY and CDR2 is SVGEGT. The CDR3 loop is CASSITGFTWTSGGPEQYF. The CDR3 DNA is TGTGCCAGCAGCATTACAGGGTTCACCTGGACTAGCGGGGGACCCGAGCAGTACTTC.

This clonotype was detected ten times or more. The chain combines TRBV7-2 with TRBJ1-2; D is perhaps TRBD1 (5 bases). The CDR3 is 15 residues long. With 5 bases removed from V and 3 bases from J, the gap between germline ends came to 16 bases. CDR1 is SGHTA and CDR2 is FQGNSA in the germline V gene. In nucleotides, the CDR3 is TGTGCCAGCAGCCGTCGGGGAGGGGTGGACTATGGCTACACCTTC. Translating gives CASSRRGGVDYGYTF.

The chain joins TRBV4-3 to TRBJ2-4; tentative D call: TRBD2 (6 bases). In germline, CDR1 is LGHNA, CDR2 YSLEER. This CDR3 spans 18 amino acids. Trimming took off 1 base at V and 4 bases at J, with 20 bases between the two ends. The CDR3 sequence: CASSQGFRDSTLKNIQYF. For the CDR3, the DNA is TGCGCCAGCAGCCAAGGATTCCGGGACTCAACTCTAAAAAACATTCAGTACTTC.

In its sample, this clonotype was seen many times. This chain joins TRBV30 and TRBJ2-7; 8 bases map to TRBD1. Per the germline V gene, CDR1 is GTSNPN and CDR2 is SVGIG (reference sequence). After removal of 2 bases from V and 3 bases from J, the junction contained 6 bases not matched to a gene. This CDR3 region has 14 residues. The CDR3 loop is CAWSMTGDLYEQYF. Written as DNA, the CDR3 is TGTGCCTGGAGTATGACAGGGGACCTCTACGAGCAGTACTTC.

At least ten counts were recorded for this clonotype. The chain employs TRBV20-1 and TRBJ2-2; tentatively, D is TRBD1 (5 bases). The CDR3 extends over 13 amino acids. Germline V CDR1 and CDR2: DFQATT, SNEGSKA (reference sequence). V gave up 7 bases and J gave up 1 base, with 10 bases separating them. CDR3 nucleotides: TGCAGTGGAGTAACAGGGAACACCGGGGAGCTGTTTTTT. As protein: CSGVTGNTGELFF.

Ten or more counts support this clonotype. An end of the junction differs from the germline gene, which may be a read error. The chain has TRBV4-1 and TRBJ2-2; TRBD2 is a possible D gene (5 bases). This CDR3 comprises 15 residues. Germline V lookup: CDR1 MGHRA, CDR2 YSYEKL. CDR3 protein: CASSPWVQNTGKLFF. The DNA of the CDR3 is TGCGCCAGCAGCCCCTGGGTCCAGAACACCGGGAAGCTGTTTTTT.

In its sample, this clonotype was seen many times. CDR3 in DNA: TGCGCCAGCAGCTTGGCCAGGGGGCCGGGTGAAAACATTCAGTACTTC. Encoded protein: CASSLARGPGENIQYF. The V and J genes are TRBV5-1 and TRBJ2-4; 8 bases agree with TRBD1. V shed 0 bases, J shed 5 bases, and the junction held 7 bases outside the gene matches. Per germline, CDR1 SGHRS and CDR2 YFSETQ. The CDR3 sequence is 16 residues long.

This sequence joins TRBV24-1 and TRBJ2-5, with 9 nucleotides matching TRBD1. V shed 4 bases, J shed 7 bases, and the junction held 12 bases outside the gene matches. CDR3 length: 16 amino acids. From germline, CDR1 is KGHDR and CDR2 SFDVKD. CDR3 nucleotides: TGTGCCACCAGTGACGGGGTGGGACAGGGTCCAGGGACCCAGTACTTC. This encodes CATSDGVGQGPGTQYF.

The sample holds many counts of this clonotype. The chain employs TRBV28 and TRBJ2-7; D call uncertain. The CDR3 extends over 12 amino acids. Germline V gene lookup returns CDR1 MDHEN and CDR2 SYDVKM. Trimming took off 7 bases at V and 0 bases at J, with 7 bases between the two ends. The CDR3 loop reads CASTLSSYEQYF. In nucleotides, the CDR3 is TGTGCCAGCACTCTTAGCTCCTACGAGCAGTACTTC.

V gene TRBV6-1 combines with J gene TRBJ1-2, with a tentative D call TRBD1 (5 bases). The ends were cut back, 5 bases at V and 8 bases at J, with 21 bases in the middle. Germline V gives CDR1 MNHNS, CDR2 SASEGT. The CDR3 has 15 residues. CDR3: CASSPGLHPPGGYTF. CDR3 sequence (DNA): TGTGCCAGCAGTCCAGGGCTACATCCTCCAGGAGGCTACACCTTC.

This clonotype was picked up many times. The V and J genes are TRBV30 and TRBJ2-5; the match to TRBD2 covers 8 bases. The ends lost 5 bases at V and 5 bases at J; junction bases unmatched: 10. The CDR3 has 14 amino acids. Looked up from germline, CDR1 is GTSNPN and CDR2 is SVGIG (reference sequence). CDR3 loop: CAWVLAGLQETQYF. CDR3 nucleotide sequence: TGTGCCTGGGTGTTAGCGGGATTGCAGGAGACCCAGTACTTC.

This chain links TRBV18 with TRBJ1-1; the D is unclear. The germline CDR1 and CDR2 sequences are KGHSH and LQKENI. V was trimmed by 2 bases and J by 7 bases, leaving 17 bases between them. This CDR3 is 15 amino acids long. This CDR3 reads CASSPREGRTSEAFF. CDR3 coding DNA: TGTGCCAGCTCACCAAGGGAGGGCAGGACCAGTGAAGCTTTCTTT. The full variable domain, rest sourced from reference TRBV18 and TRBJ1-1, is NAGVMQNPRHLVRRRGQEARLRCSPMKGHSHVYWYRQLPEEGLKFMVYLQKENIIDESGMPKERFSAEFPKEGPSILRIQQVVRGDSAAYFCASSPREGRTSEAFFGQGTRLTVV.

V is TRBV18 and J is TRBJ1-2, with unresolved D. CDR1 and CDR2 (germline): KGHSH, LQKENI. The CDR3 is 14 amino acids. Trimming took 2 bases from V and 3 from J, leaving 10 bases between them. The CDR3 DNA reads as TGTGCCAGCTCACCAGAGAAGGAGGACTATGGCTACACCTTC. Its protein is CASSPEKEDYGYTF.